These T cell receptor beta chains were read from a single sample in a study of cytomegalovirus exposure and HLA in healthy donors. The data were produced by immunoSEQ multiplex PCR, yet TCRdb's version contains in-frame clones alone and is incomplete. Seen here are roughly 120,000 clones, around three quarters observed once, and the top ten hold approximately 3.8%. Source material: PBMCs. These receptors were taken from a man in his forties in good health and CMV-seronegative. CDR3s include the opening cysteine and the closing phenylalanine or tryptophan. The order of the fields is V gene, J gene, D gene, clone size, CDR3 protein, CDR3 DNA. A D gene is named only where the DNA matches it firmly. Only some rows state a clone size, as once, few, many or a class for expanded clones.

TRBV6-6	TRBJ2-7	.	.	CASSYQRLLDEQYF	TGTGCCAGCAGTTACCAACGCCTACTGGACGAGCAGTACTTC
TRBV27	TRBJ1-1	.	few	CASSFIGGDRAFF	TGTGCCAGCAGTTTTATCGGTGGTGATAGAGCTTTCTTT
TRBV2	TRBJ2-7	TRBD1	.	CAGRTGVIYEQYF	TGTGCCGGCCGGACAGGGGTAATTTACGAGCAGTACTTC
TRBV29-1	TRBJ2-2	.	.	CSVAPLTGELFF	TGCAGCGTAGCTCCCTTGACCGGGGAGCTGTTTTTT
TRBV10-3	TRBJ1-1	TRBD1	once	CAISDQKRDRGYAEAFF	TGTGCCATCAGTGACCAAAAGAGGGACAGGGGGTACGCTGAAGCTTTCTTT
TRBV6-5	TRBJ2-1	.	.	CASSYSRDEQFF	TGTGCCAGCAGTTACTCGCGGGATGAGCAGTTCTTC
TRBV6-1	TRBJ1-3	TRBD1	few	CASSASTGSGNTIYF	TGTGCCAGCAGTGCTTCGACAGGGAGTGGAAACACCATATATTTT
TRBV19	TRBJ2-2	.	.	CATPGVLNTGELFF	TGTGCCACCCCGGGGGTCCTTAACACCGGGGAGCTGTTTTTT
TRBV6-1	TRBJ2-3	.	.	CASSEDRRVGTDTQYF	TGTGCCAGCAGTGAAGATAGGAGGGTTGGAACAGATACGCAGTATTTT
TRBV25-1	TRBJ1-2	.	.	CASSRDTKTDGYTF	TGTGCCAGCAGCCGGGACACGAAAACGGATGGCTACACCTTC